The clone carrying this T cell receptor (beta chain) has a handful of counts. Its matching antigen is unknown. The sample belongs to a study of human T cells and chemical hapten exposure. Study overall: Yields of TCR per sample differed, chiefly owing to small differences in pooled library volume.

Study results and limitations: No shift was seen in TCRs above 1 in 1000 frequency with DPC sensitization.

The CDR3 totals 19 residues. Per the germline V gene, CDR1 is MNHEY and CDR2 is SVGEGT. With V trimmed by 7 bases and J by 11 bases, 31 bases remained unmatched. The study extracted total RNA from unfractionated whole blood. Per the study methods: Individual samples carried between roughly 23,224 and 690,600 TCRs, with 95,638 as the median. One entry per CDR3 protein, called by TCRdb with MiXCR from the 5' RACE reads. Here the V and J calls rest on TCRdb's processing, not on the authors' analysis. The data contain 70,000 to 85,000 distinct CDR3 sequences, 15% of them singletons. The chain carries TRBV6-2 or TRBV6-3 and TRBJ2-7; 8 bases are a match to TRBD1. This receptor was obtained from a female donor in good health. The CDR3 sequence: CASNRGSGTGTVYPRLEYF. CDR3 bases: TGTGCCAGCAATAGGGGGTCCGGGACAGGAACCGTTTACCCACGATTGGAGTACTTC.